This entry lists 17 T cell receptor beta chains sequenced from one sample in a study of response to subunit inactivated influenza vaccine. TCRdb reprocessed the RT-PCR reads with MiXCR, giving one entry per CDR3 protein. The table records about 800,000 distinct CDR3 sequences, around 21% of them present only once. The sequences come from PBMCs from blood, collected 5 days after vaccination. The receptors derive from a man in his forties or fifties who received an inactivated influenza vaccine.

The chain has TRBV6-2 or TRBV6-3 and TRBJ2-1; 8 bases are a match to TRBD2. CDR1 is MNHEY and CDR2 is SVGEGT in the germline V gene. This CDR3 region has 15 residues. V lost 11 bases, J lost 7 bases, and 16 bases stayed unmatched. The CDR3 protein is CAGSGGPHRGNEQFF. The CDR3 DNA reads as TGTGCCGGAAGCGGGGGCCCTCATCGGGGGAATGAGCAGTTCTTC.

V usage is TRBV10-3 and J usage is TRBJ2-5; 9 bases line up with TRBD2. With V trimmed by 0 bases and J by 5 bases, 7 bases remained unmatched. The CDR3 runs 16 residues. In germline, CDR1 is ENHRY, CDR2 SYGVKD. The CDR3 sequence is CAISESEWGTSETQYF. Written as DNA, the CDR3 is TGTGCCATCAGTGAGTCGGAGTGGGGGACTAGCGAGACCCAGTACTTC.

The chain is built from TRBV4-1 and TRBJ2-5; possibly TRBD2 for D (6 bases). V lost 4 bases to trimming and J lost 5 bases, with 20 bases between them. CDR1 is MGHRA, CDR2 YSYEKL, per germline. The CDR3 runs 16 residues. The CDR3 reads CASSRRLGGEVETQYF. The CDR3 nucleotides read TGCGCCAGCAGCCGAAGACTGGGAGGAGAGGTGGAGACCCAGTACTTC.

This clonotype was counted at least ten times. The rearrangement joins TRBV12-3 or TRBV12-4 to TRBJ2-3; the D is unclear. The V and J ends lost 1 base and 2 bases respectively, with 4 bases between them. The CDR3 spans 13 residues. The CDR3 loop reads CASSLEFTDTQYF. In nucleotides, the CDR3 is TGTGCCAGCAGTTTAGAATTCACAGATACGCAGTATTTT.

The chain couples TRBV12-3 or TRBV12-4 to TRBJ2-3, with 7 bases fitting TRBD2. The trim removed 7 bases at V and 0 bases at J, leaving 16 bases unmatched. This CDR3 is 18 amino acids long. This chain's CDR3 is CASNPGWGGTSSTDTQYF. The CDR3 DNA is TGTGCCAGCAATCCCGGCTGGGGGGGGACTTCTAGCACAGATACGCAGTATTTT.

The V call is TRBV10-3, the J call TRBJ2-1; the D call may be TRBD1 or TRBD2 (6 bases each). Trimming took off 10 bases at V and 4 bases at J, with 20 bases between the two ends. Germline CDR1 and CDR2: ENHRY and SYGVKD. The length of the CDR3 is 15 residues. CDR3 DNA: TGTGCCACCGATGGGGGCCCCGGGGGATACAATGAGCAGTTCTTC. This encodes CATDGGPGGYNEQFF.

This sequence joins TRBV5-5 and TRBJ2-1; D is unresolved. Germline V gene lookup returns CDR1 SGHKS and CDR2 YYEKEE (reference sequence). Deletions cut 0 bases from V and 4 bases from J, with 8 bases between. The CDR3 is 14 residues long. CDR3 loop: CASSLGVGYNEQFF. CDR3 coding DNA: TGTGCCAGCAGCTTGGGAGTCGGGTACAATGAGCAGTTCTTC.

The genes are TRBV27 and TRBJ2-3; the D gene is possibly TRBD2 (7 bases). Germline V gene data show CDR1 as MNHEY and CDR2 as SMNVEV (reference sequence). V gave up 6 bases and J gave up 6 bases, with 22 bases separating them. The CDR3 covers 16 residues. CDR3 sequence reads: CASSRSPWGGRDTQYF. Here the CDR3 DNA reads TGTGCCAGCAGCCGAAGTCCTTGGGGGGGCAGGGATACGCAGTATTTT.

The chain is built from TRBV20-1 and TRBJ2-3; 7 bases line up with TRBD2. Germline loops: CDR1 DFQATT, CDR2 SNEGSKA (reference sequence). Trimming cost V 3 bases and J 0 bases; bases outside gene matches: 12. The CDR3 length is 17 residues. CDR3: CSASWAGAPTSTDTQYF. The CDR3 DNA reads as TGCAGTGCTAGTTGGGCGGGAGCACCCACTAGCACAGATACGCAGTATTTT.

This clonotype was counted between two and nine times. The V call is TRBV5-1, the J call TRBJ1-1; no clear D. Germline CDR1 and CDR2: SGHRS and YFSETQ. V was cut by 4 bases and J by 6 bases, with 16 bases left in between. The CDR3 totals 14 residues. As DNA, the CDR3 is TGCGCCAGCAGCCCTGGCACGCCTCGGGCTGAAGCTTTCTTT. Translation gives CASSPGTPRAEAFF.

J is TRBJ1-5 and V is TRBV7-2; no reliable D call. This CDR3 spans 17 amino acids. Between the trimmed V and J ends, which lost 0 bases and 0 bases, there was a span of 12 bases. Germline values: CDR1 SGHTA, CDR2 FQGNSA. The CDR3 DNA sequence: TGTGCCAGCAGCTTAGCCGGTAACACCTATAGCAATCAGCCCCAGCATTTT. This gives the protein CASSLAGNTYSNQPQHF. Complete variable domain (other parts from reference TRBV7-2 and TRBJ1-5): GAGVSQSPSNKVTEKGKDVELRCDPISGHTALYWYRQSLGQGLEFLIYFQGNSAPDKSGLPSDRFSAERTGGSVSTLTIQRTQQEDSAVYLCASSLAGNTYSNQPQHFGDGTRLSIL.

This rearrangement joins TRBV7-9 to TRBJ2-1; D may be TRBD1 (5 bases). V was pared by 2 bases and J by 0 bases, with 11 bases between. Germline CDR1 reads SEHNR; CDR2 reads FQNEAQ (reference sequence). This CDR3 region has 16 residues. The CDR3 DNA reads TGTGCCAGCAGCTTAATTGGGGCCCGCTCCTACAATGAGCAGTTCTTC. Amino acids: CASSLIGARSYNEQFF.

The genes are TRBV5-5 and TRBJ2-1; tentative D call: TRBD1 (5 bases). V gave up 1 base and J gave up 4 bases, with 12 bases separating them. This CDR3 is 15 amino acids long. Germline V gene lookup returns CDR1 SGHKS and CDR2 YYEKEE (reference sequence). The CDR3 protein is CASSLTGQEYNEQFF. CDR3 nucleotides: TGTGCCAGCAGCTTGACCGGACAAGAGTACAATGAGCAGTTCTTC.

This clonotype was observed a handful of times. This chain joins TRBV4-2 and TRBJ2-7; the match to TRBD1 covers 9 bases. This CDR3 contains 15 residues. The germline gives CDR1 LGHNA, CDR2 YNFKEQ. V trimming: 3 bases; J trimming: 6 bases; junction bases outside the gene matches: 9. The CDR3, as DNA: TGTGCCAGCAGCCAGGGACAGGGAGGTCTCCGCGAGCAGTACTTC. This encodes CASSQGQGGLREQYF.

The V gene is TRBV4-1, the J gene TRBJ2-7, with D possibly matching TRBD2 (5 bases). Deletions cut 0 bases from V and 3 bases from J, with 15 bases between. The CDR3 is 16 residues long. Germline CDR1 reads MGHRA; CDR2 reads YSYEKL. As DNA, the CDR3 is TGCGCCAGCAGCCAAGATTTGACGGGGAGTCGCTACGAGCAGTACTTC. This gives the protein CASSQDLTGSRYEQYF.

The CDR3 region is CAWRPGLAETQYF. As DNA, the CDR3 is TGTGCCTGGAGGCCGGGACTAGCGGAGACCCAGTACTTC. The rearrangement links TRBV30 to TRBJ2-5; 10 nucleotides agree with TRBD2. Germline trimming cut 3 bases from V and 5 bases from J; bases unmatched to any gene: 3. Germline CDR1 is GTSNPN and CDR2 is SVGIG (reference sequence). CDR3 length: 13 residues.

This clonotype was recorded at least ten times. V usage is TRBV20-1 and J usage is TRBJ1-4, with D perhaps TRBD1 (6 bases). V lost 0 bases and J lost 8, with 16 bases in between. CDR3 size: 15 residues. Per the germline V gene, CDR1 is DFQATT and CDR2 is SNEGSKA (reference sequence). Here the CDR3 DNA reads TGCAGTGCTAGAGATCCGACAGGAGCAGGGGAAAAACTGTTTTTT. Translated, it gives CSARDPTGAGEKLFF.